This TCR beta chain is from a study of blood T cell repertoires in COVID-19. Study details: PBMCs, B-cell-depleted T cells, or T cells provided the cDNA or gDNA that made up the material.

The CDR3 is 16 amino acids. Germline V gene sequence: CDR1 MNHEY, CDR2 SVGAGI. The V end was cut by 3 bases, the J end by 0 bases, with 12 bases between. Authors' processing steps: Amplification from reference gene primers served as the basis for estimated nucleated cell counts. Data came from immunoSEQ multiplex PCR; TCRdb stores just in-frame clones and leaves some out. V, J and clone size were drawn from that table, and D and trimming were deduced from the DNA. Of about 190,000 clones listed, 80% to 85% were seen once; the top ten hold about 6.5%. The clonotype originates from a woman in her forties with acute or convalescent COVID-19. This chain joins TRBV6-5 and TRBJ2-1; D is perhaps TRBD2 (5 bases). Material for sequencing was peripheral blood. The chain's CDR3 is CASSYSAYSSYNEQFF. CDR3 nucleotides: TGTGCCAGCAGTTATAGCGCTTATAGCTCCTACAATGAGCAGTTCTTC.